The 5 T cell receptor beta chains in this list originate from one sample, sequenced in a study of pediatric ulcerative colitis. The protocol was immunoSEQ multiplex PCR, while the TCRdb copy is restricted to in-frame clones and leaves out a portion. The sample holds 16,000 or so clones, roughly 70% seen once. One to two pinch biopsies were taken from the rectum during colonoscopy. Sequencing was carried out using gut tissue. These receptors were obtained from a boy between 5 and 17 years old with moderate ulcerative colitis.

The chain uses TRBV29-1 and TRBJ2-3, with 11 bases lining up with TRBD2. This CDR3 has 14 amino acids. Looked up from germline, CDR1 is SQVTM and CDR2 is ANQGSEA. The V gene end was trimmed by 7 bases and the J gene end by 6 bases; junction bases not matched to a gene: 9. The CDR3 DNA reads TGCAGCGCCACTGCATCTAGCGGGAGGGATACGCAGTATTTT. Translation: CSATASSGRDTQYF.

V and J are TRBV2 and TRBJ1-3; D remains ambiguous. Germline V gene sequence: CDR1 SNHLY, CDR2 FYNNEI. This CDR3 comprises 16 residues. Trimming cost V 8 bases and J 0 bases, with 17 bases left between them. CDR3 DNA sequence: TGTGCCAGCTCCCAAAGCGGGCGTTTCTCTGGAAACACCATATATTTT. Translating it yields CASSQSGRFSGNTIYF.

V usage is TRBV7-2 and J usage is TRBJ2-7; D is possibly TRBD1 or TRBD2 (6 bases each). Germline V gene data show CDR1 as SGHTA and CDR2 as FQGNSA. V shed 0 bases and J shed 2 bases, with 8 bases lying between them. This CDR3 contains 14 residues. As DNA, the CDR3 is TGTGCCAGCAGCTTAGCGGGGGGCCCCTACGAGCAGTACTTC. This encodes CASSLAGGPYEQYF.

The chain recombines TRBV2 with TRBJ2-3; no firm D call. With 4 bases removed from V and 5 bases from J, the gap between germline ends came to 4 bases. The germline V gene encodes CDR1 SNHLY and CDR2 FYNNEI. The CDR3 length is 11 residues. CDR3 bases: TGTGCCAGCAGTGTTAAAGATACGCAGTATTTT. This translates into CASSVKDTQYF.

The chain employs TRBV4-2 and TRBJ2-1; 9 nucleotides match TRBD2. This CDR3 has 18 residues. Trimming at V came to 1 base and at J to 1 base, leaving 8 bases not matched to a gene. Germline CDR1 reads LGHNA; CDR2 reads YNFKEQ. The chain's CDR3 is CASSQAAASGMSYNEQFF. CDR3 in DNA: TGTGCCAGCAGCCAAGCCGCGGCTAGCGGGATGTCCTACAATGAGCAGTTCTTC.